This TCR beta chain is drawn from a study of regulatory T cells in long-lasting Graves disease. Study overall: With positive TSH receptor antibodies and over 5 years of antithyroid drugs, Graves' disease was considered persistent. Study results and caveats: Favored gene segments in persistent disease were TRBV28, TRBJ1-2 and TRBJ2-5. Accuracy may have suffered from the small sample size.

Libraries of TCR beta came from iRepertoire HTBI primers plus Arm-PCR of CDR3 regions. Each CDR3 protein gets one entry after TCRdb re-called the multiplex PCR reads with MiXCR. The sample contains roughly 700,000 distinct CDR3 sequences, 25% to 30% of which appear only once. Regarding this clonotype: Antigen unknown. A much bigger clone sits one base away, suggesting this may be a read error.

The CDR3 sequence is 13 residues long. Indicated time point: persistent/refractory GD, antithyroid drugs over 5 years with positive TRAb. The TCR library was made from RNA extracted from PBMCs. EDTA tubes collected approximately 10 milliliters of peripheral blood. This clonotype originated in a female donor with Graves disease. The sequencing here drew on peripheral blood mononuclear cells (PBMCs), taken when the disease was refractory, from a patient treated with antithyroid drugs. The chain uses TRBV12-3 or TRBV12-4 and TRBJ1-5; D is unresolved. The CDR3 here is CASSLYIEQPQRF. The CDR3 DNA reads TGTGCCAGCAGTTTATACATAGAACAGCCCCAGCGTTTT.